Presented here are 9 T cell receptor beta chains from one specimen sequenced in a study of response to subunit inactivated influenza vaccine (dated by TCRdb to 2017 to 2018). The method behind the library was RT-PCR. Sequencing was carried out with an Illumina HiSeq 2500. TCRdb reanalyzed the raw reads on its own, using fastp at Q25 for trimming and MiXCR for clone calling, and kept in-frame beta chains. Rows are combined by CDR3 protein, so each entry shows the most common genes and DNA. For this sample there are 600,000 to 850,000 distinct CDR3 sequences; about 14% appear just once. Roughly 7.6% of the sample lies in the top ten. The starting material was PBMCs from blood, obtained roughly 15 days before vaccination. The source is a man aged 45-65 years who received an inactivated influenza vaccine. Donor details come from another sample of the same person, matched by shared clones.

This clonotype has just a few counts. The chain joins TRBV11-2 to TRBJ2-7; TRBD2 matches 7 bases. J lost 4 bases, V lost 7 bases, and 31 bases had no gene match. The CDR3 is 21 amino acids. CDR1 SGHAT and CDR2 FQNNGV come from the germline V gene. The CDR3 protein is CASTSMSVVAGSRKPFYEQYF. The CDR3 DNA sequence: TGTGCCAGCACCTCGATGTCGGTAGTAGCGGGTAGCCGGAAACCCTTTTACGAGCAGTACTTC.

The chain recombines TRBV4-1 with TRBJ2-1; D might be TRBD1 (6 bases). V lost 0 bases and J 4 bases, leaving 10 bases between the germline ends. CDR1 and CDR2 from the germline V gene are MGHRA and YSYEKL. The CDR3 spans 15 residues. The CDR3 protein is CASSQDLGQYNEQFF. The CDR3 nucleotides are TGCGCCAGCAGCCAAGATCTCGGACAGTACAATGAGCAGTTCTTC.

The chain couples TRBV7-9 to TRBJ1-4; TRBD1 might be the D (6 bases). Trimming cost V 5 bases and J 4 bases, with 14 bases left between them. Germline V gene sequence: CDR1 SEHNR, CDR2 FQNEAQ (reference sequence). The CDR3 is 15 amino acids. The CDR3 DNA reads as TGTGCCAGCAGCCCCCGGAGGGGGGATAATGAAAAACTGTTTTTT. Its protein is CASSPRRGDNEKLFF.

This clonotype occurred a few times. The V call is TRBV28, the J call TRBJ2-7; tentative D call: TRBD2 (7 bases). Deletions cut 5 bases from V and 2 bases from J, with 13 bases between. The CDR3 length is 14 residues. CDR1 is MDHEN, CDR2 SYDVKM, per germline. CDR3 protein: CASSPGGNTYEQYF. CDR3 DNA: TGTGCCAGCAGTCCGGGGGGCAACACCTACGAGCAGTACTTC.

This chain links TRBV20-1 with TRBJ2-5; 12 positions match TRBD2. Losses at the gene ends were 0 bases for V and 5 bases for J; bases not matched to a gene: 13. Germline V gene data show CDR1 as DFQATT and CDR2 as SNEGSKA (reference sequence). The CDR3 runs to 18 residues. The CDR3 DNA follows: TGCAGTGCTAGAGATGCGGCTAGCGGGGGGGAAGGCGGGGAGACCCAGTACTTC. Translated: CSARDAASGGEGGETQYF.

This clonotype was observed a few times. V is TRBV11-2 and J is TRBJ1-2; no definite D call. The V end lost 3 bases, the J end lost 2 bases, and 7 bases lay between the germline ends. The CDR3 extends over 13 amino acids. Germline values: CDR1 SGHAT, CDR2 FQNNGV. The CDR3 spells CASSFTGNYGYTF. The CDR3, as DNA: TGTGCCAGCAGCTTCACTGGGAACTATGGCTACACCTTC.

The table lists this clonotype with many counts. The chain recombines TRBV9 with TRBJ2-1, with 7 bases that match TRBD2. From germline, CDR1 is SGDLS and CDR2 YYNGEE. The V and J ends lost 2 bases and 1 base, in that order; junction bases with no gene match: 0. The CDR3 contains 14 residues. CDR3 nucleotides: TGTGCCAGCAGCGTCGGGGGGTCCTACAATGAGCAGTTCTTC. Its protein product is CASSVGGSYNEQFF.

This clonotype was detected a few times. This chain connects TRBV11-2 to TRBJ1-6; D is undetermined. The CDR3 consists of 14 residues. The germline V gene has CDR1 SGHAT and CDR2 FQNNGV. V dropped 5 bases and J dropped 5 bases, with 10 bases sitting between them. In nucleotides, the CDR3 is TGTGCCAGCAGCCAGACATGGGATAATTCACCCCTCCACTTT. This gives the protein CASSQTWDNSPLHF.

A few counts support this clonotype. This chain links TRBV24-1 with TRBJ1-2; D call uncertain. Trimming cost V 4 bases and J 5 bases, with 10 bases left between them. CDR3 size: 13 residues. The germline V gene encodes CDR1 KGHDR and CDR2 SFDVKD. In DNA, the CDR3 is TGTGCCACCAGTGACCTTGCTGGGTATGGCTACACCTTC. Encoded protein: CATSDLAGYGYTF.